This T cell receptor beta chain was identified during a study of T cell changes during pregnancy in multiple sclerosis. Data came from immunoSEQ multiplex PCR; TCRdb stores just in-frame clones and leaves some out. This sample yields 65,000 to 90,000 clones, of which approximately 93% are seen a single time; roughly 2.5% belongs to the top ten. The specimen was peripheral blood, collected in the first trimester of pregnancy. The origin of this receptor is a female donor with multiple sclerosis, enrolled in a pregnancy study.

The CDR3 bases are TGCGCCAGCAGCGATCCGGGACAGGGTAACACCGGGGAGCTGTTTTTT. Its protein product is CASSDPGQGNTGELFF. The V call is TRBV5-1, the J call TRBJ2-2; TRBD1 aligns across 9 bases. V shed 4 bases, J shed 2 bases, and the junction held 6 bases outside the gene matches. From germline, CDR1 is SGHRS and CDR2 YFSETQ. The CDR3 runs 16 residues.